This T cell receptor (beta chain) is drawn from a study of vaccination effects on CD4 cells after COVID-19. Study summary: Every well got around 1.9 million PBMC, which were grown with around 10 IU/ml IL-2 and around 10 ug/ml peptides.

Germline values: CDR1 SGDLS, CDR2 YYNGEE. Trimming cost V 5 bases and J 1 base; bases outside gene matches: 6. CDR3 length: 15 amino acids. On this clone: Its antigen is still unknown.

The repertoire was sequenced with immunoSEQ multiplex PCR; TCRdb's copy has only in-frame clones and lacks some. The sample yields around 27,000 clones, around three fifths seen once. Overall study results and limits: After vaccination of healthy people, only 1 of 255 vaccine-induced clones cross-reacted with common cold coronaviruses. Few convalescent patients and no early post-infection timepoints were included in the study.

CD4+ T cells were isolated after around 9 days of culture. This rearrangement joins TRBV9 to TRBJ2-1; 7 nucleotides align to TRBD2. The TCR was taken from a human donor who received a COVID-19 vaccine. This specimen was CD4+ T cells from PBMCs cultured without peptide, taken before COVID-19 vaccination. The CDR3 region has the DNA TGTGCCAGCAGGGCTAGCGGTTCTTCCTACAATGAGCAGTTCTTC. Amino acids: CASRASGSSYNEQFF.